The clone carrying this T cell receptor beta chain was observed a few times. Its antigen remains unidentified. The record originates from a study of T cell repertoires in cytomegalovirus infection. Study overall: Selected CMV epitopes included recently identified HLA-C-restricted ones as well as well-studied HLA-B-restricted ones. It can be stated that public TCR beta signatures indicated CMV infection as well as a matching HLA type. Study-level results: Identification of carriers of CMV plus the relevant HLA was achieved through cumulative public TCR beta family frequency. There were HLA-C-restricted CMV-specific TCR beta clonotypes dominating the ex vivo response.

CDR3 size: 14 residues. The J segment lost 8 bases and the V segment lost 5 bases, leaving 7 bases of the junction unmatched. Germline CDR1 reads SGHVS; CDR2 reads FQNEAQ. Each CDR3 protein gets one entry after TCRdb re-called the reads with MiXCR. The table shows around 500,000 distinct CDR3 sequences, with approximately 40% occurring only once. This TCR came from a human donor in good health (CMV status not recorded). Some clones in this sample may be carry-over from other donors' samples. Sequences were derived from cultured PBMCs, sampled from culture after CMV antigen stimulation. This chain joins TRBV7-8 and TRBJ1-4, with 8 bases that match TRBD1. CDR3 amino acids: CASSPDRVGEKLFF. The CDR3 bases are TGTGCCAGCAGCCCGGACAGGGTTGGCGAAAAACTGTTTTTT.